Listed below are T cell receptor beta chains from one sample, sequenced in a study of T cell responses to AZD1222 COVID-19 vaccine. Profiled with immunoSEQ multiplex PCR; TCRdb holds only in-frame clones, not every one. The table has about 150,000 clones, more than 70% seen once; the top ten hold roughly 3.5%. Sequences were derived from peripheral blood, sampled on day 0 of MenACWY control vaccination. All receptors derive from an adult in good health. Each CDR3 is given with its conserved first and last residue. The order of the fields is V gene, D gene, clone size, J gene, CDR3 protein, CDR3 DNA. A D gene is named only where the DNA matches it firmly. Only some rows state a clone size, as once, few, many or a class for expanded clones.

TRBV7-2	NA	NA	TRBJ1-1	CASRVVQGVNTEAFF	TGTGCCAGCAGGGTGGTACAGGGAGTGAACACTGAAGCTTTCTTT
TRBV5-5	NA	NA	TRBJ1-1	CASSFFPSGTEAFF	TGTGCCAGCAGCTTTTTCCCGTCGGGGACTGAAGCTTTCTTT
TRBV19	TRBD2	NA	TRBJ2-1	CASKPGLAVYNEQFF	TGTGCCAGTAAACCGGGACTAGCGGTCTACAATGAGCAGTTCTTC
TRBV27	NA	NA	TRBJ2-7	CASSLGTEGSYEQYF	TGTGCCAGCAGTTTAGGAACAGAGGGGAGCTACGAGCAGTACTTC
TRBV2	TRBD2	NA	TRBJ2-1	CASRRSSGNNEQFF	TGTGCCAGCAGGCGGTCTAGCGGGAACAATGAGCAGTTCTTC
TRBV4-3	NA	NA	TRBJ1-5	CASSQGAGTSYQPQHF	TGCGCCAGCAGCCAAGGAGCCGGGACTTCCTATCAGCCCCAGCATTTT
TRBV6-5	NA	NA	TRBJ2-1	CASRDVSGPSNEQFF	TGTGCCAGCAGGGATGTATCCGGGCCTTCGAATGAGCAGTTCTTC
TRBV5-1	NA	NA	TRBJ1-1	CASSLLVGNTEAFF	TGCGCCAGCAGCTTATTGGTGGGTAACACTGAAGCTTTCTTT
TRBV18	TRBD1	NA	TRBJ2-5	CASSPAGGKETQYF	TGTGCCAGCTCACCGGCAGGGGGAAAAGAGACCCAGTACTTC
TRBV18	NA	NA	TRBJ1-1	CASSIQGDTEAFF	TGTGCCAGCTCCATACAGGGTGACACTGAAGCTTTCTTT
TRBV23-1	NA	few	TRBJ1-3	CASSQGGRACGNTIYF	TGCGCCAGCAGTCAAGGGGGCAGGGCGTGCGGAAACACCATATATTTT
TRBV2	NA	NA	TRBJ1-2	CASSEATGANYGYTF	TGTGCCAGCAGTGAAGCGACGGGGGCTAACTATGGCTACACCTTC
TRBV28	NA	NA	TRBJ2-2	CASSPTGHGELFF	TGTGCCAGCAGCCCCACTGGGCACGGGGAGCTGTTTTTT
TRBV28	TRBD1	NA	TRBJ2-3	CASSQTGQGVAPSSTDTQYF	TGTGCCAGCAGTCAAACCGGACAGGGCGTAGCTCCGTCGAGCACAGATACGCAGTATTTT
TRBV7-2	NA	NA	TRBJ2-3	CASSSTPSDTQYF	TGTGCCAGCAGCTCGACACCGTCGGATACGCAGTATTTT
TRBV27	TRBD2	NA	TRBJ2-7	CASSSRLPGLAGDEQYF	TGTGCCAGCAGTTCAAGACTTCCGGGACTAGCGGGAGACGAGCAGTACTTC
TRBV6-5	NA	NA	TRBJ2-3	CASSRRGAFTDTQYF	TGTGCCAGCAGCCGCCGGGGGGCCTTCACAGATACGCAGTATTTT
TRBV20-1	NA	NA	TRBJ2-7	CSASKQGFYEQYF	TGCAGTGCTAGTAAACAGGGCTTCTACGAGCAGTACTTC
TRBV19	TRBD1	NA	TRBJ2-7	CASSGQGYEQYF	TGTGCCAGTAGTGGACAGGGCTACGAGCAGTACTTC
TRBV24-1	TRBD1	NA	TRBJ1-2	CATSDPGDRGYGYTF	TGTGCCACCAGTGATCCCGGGGACAGGGGCTATGGCTACACCTTC
TRBV7-2	TRBD1	NA	TRBJ2-7	CASSIGTGSLEQYF	TGTGCCAGCAGCATTGGGACAGGGTCGCTAGAGCAGTACTTC
TRBV7-2	NA	NA	TRBJ1-1	CASSISSTGNTEAFF	TGTGCCAGCAGCATCAGTTCGACAGGGAACACTGAAGCTTTCTTT
TRBV13	NA	NA	TRBJ2-3	CASSLRRWADTQYF	TGTGCCAGCAGCTTACGGAGGTGGGCAGATACGCAGTATTTT
TRBV27	TRBD2	NA	TRBJ2-7	CASSFSGTSGSSYEQYF	TGTGCCAGCAGCTTTTCCGGGACTAGCGGCAGCTCCTACGAGCAGTACTTC
TRBV28	TRBD1	NA	TRBJ1-5	CASSSTGGVQQPQHF	TGTGCCAGCAGTTCGACAGGGGGCGTTCAACAGCCCCAGCATTTT
TRBV9	NA	once	TRBJ2-2	CASSVERAIIPGELFF	TGTGCCAGCAGCGTAGAGAGGGCCATAATCCCCGGGGAGCTGTTTTTT
TRBV24-1	TRBD2	once	TRBJ2-3	CATSARLAGGLYSTDTQYF	TGTGCCACCAGTGCTAGACTAGCGGGGGGTCTTTATAGCACAGATACGCAGTATTTT
TRBV14	NA	NA	TRBJ2-1	CASSQDPMPGPLNEQFF	TGTGCCAGCAGCCAAGACCCCATGCCAGGGCCTCTCAATGAGCAGTTCTTC
TRBV4-2	TRBD2	NA	TRBJ2-7	CASSQGGGYEQYF	TGTGCCAGCAGCCAAGGGGGAGGGTACGAGCAGTACTTC
TRBV6-2/TRBV6-3	TRBD1	NA	TRBJ1-5	CASSPPGQGAYPRISNQPQHF	TGTGCCAGCAGCCCTCCCGGACAGGGCGCATACCCTCGGATTAGCAATCAGCCCCAGCATTTT
TRBV11-3	NA	NA	TRBJ2-5	CASSLLGGRTQETQYF	TGTGCCAGCAGCTTGTTGGGGGGCCGGACCCAAGAGACCCAGTACTTC
TRBV7-2	TRBD1	NA	TRBJ1-2	CASSFTGVYGYTF	TGTGCCAGCAGCTTCACAGGGGTCTATGGCTACACCTTC
TRBV18	TRBD2	NA	TRBJ2-5	CASSPGTSGEETQYF	TGTGCCAGCTCACCTGGGACTAGCGGAGAAGAGACCCAGTACTTC
TRBV30	TRBD1	few	TRBJ1-6	CAWKRPDREVSPLHF	TGTGCCTGGAAGAGACCGGACAGGGAAGTCTCACCCCTCCACTTT
TRBV2	NA	NA	TRBJ1-1	CASSGPRGTEAFF	TGTGCCAGCAGTGGCCCTAGGGGGACTGAAGCTTTCTTT
TRBV28	TRBD1	NA	TRBJ2-1	CASSLPGGGYSEQFF	TGTGCCAGCAGTTTACCAGGGGGCGGGTATAGTGAGCAGTTCTTC
TRBV7-9	NA	few	TRBJ1-1	CASSHVPQGPLNPFF	TGTGCCAGCAGCCACGTTCCCCAGGGGCCCTTGAATCCTTTCTTT
TRBV2	TRBD1	NA	TRBJ1-1	CASSSGGRNTEAFF	TGTGCCAGCAGCTCAGGGGGGCGGAACACTGAAGCTTTCTTT
TRBV2	NA	NA	TRBJ1-1	CATSPDTEAFF	TGTGCCACCAGCCCTGACACTGAAGCTTTCTTT
TRBV11-2	TRBD2	NA	TRBJ2-7	CASSALGGRYEQYF	TGTGCCAGCAGCGCCCTCGGCGGGAGGTACGAGCAGTACTTC
TRBV19	NA	NA	TRBJ1-5	CASSSGGGPNQPQHF	TGTGCCAGTAGTAGTGGGGGGGGTCCCAATCAGCCCCAGCATTTT
TRBV7-2	NA	NA	TRBJ1-1	CASSLLGGNTEAFF	TGTGCCAGCAGCTTATTAGGTGGGAACACTGAAGCTTTCTTT
TRBV28	NA	NA	TRBJ2-7	CASRPGRTTVEQYF	TGTGCCAGCAGACCAGGACGGACTACGGTGGAGCAGTACTTC
TRBV28	TRBD1	NA	TRBJ1-1	CASSWVDRENTEAFF	TGTGCCAGCAGTTGGGTGGACAGGGAGAACACTGAAGCTTTCTTT
TRBV6-6	NA	NA	TRBJ2-5	CASSFVAETQYF	TGTGCCAGCAGTTTCGTGGCAGAGACCCAGTACTTC
TRBV7-3	NA	NA	TRBJ2-2	CASSFYRDGGELFF	TGTGCCAGCAGCTTTTACAGGGATGGCGGGGAGCTGTTTTTT
TRBV28	NA	NA	TRBJ1-1	CASSFLSGGSTEAFF	TGTGCCAGCAGCTTCCTCTCGGGGGGGTCCACTGAAGCTTTCTTT
TRBV7-2	NA	NA	TRBJ2-7	CASSLAGGPDYEQYF	TGTGCCAGCAGCTTAGCGGGAGGCCCTGATTACGAGCAGTACTTC
TRBV30	NA	NA	TRBJ2-1	CAWSERSLGPFF	TGTGCCTGGAGCGAAAGAAGCCTCGGTCCGTTCTTC
TRBV6-5	NA	few	TRBJ2-7	CASSYLGEEGGYEQYF	TGTGCCAGCAGTTATTTAGGGGAAGAGGGTGGCTACGAGCAGTACTTC
TRBV6-5	NA	NA	TRBJ1-2	CASSHPIAGYTF	TGTGCCAGCAGCCACCCAATCGCTGGCTACACCTTC
TRBV5-1	NA	NA	TRBJ2-5	CASSLLGDETQYF	TGCGCCAGCAGCTTGTTAGGAGATGAGACCCAGTACTTC
TRBV27	TRBD1	few	TRBJ2-7	CASSDLDRGYEQYF	TGTGCCAGCAGTGATTTGGACAGGGGTTACGAGCAGTACTTC
TRBV7-8	TRBD1	NA	TRBJ2-1	CASSLETGLGVHEQFF	TGTGCCAGCAGCTTAGAGACAGGGCTGGGGGTTCATGAGCAGTTCTTC
TRBV30	TRBD1	few	TRBJ2-7	CAWSVAQGESFSYEQYF	TGTGCCTGGAGTGTAGCACAGGGGGAATCGTTTTCCTACGAGCAGTACTTC